The next 10 T cell receptor beta chains were all read from a single sample in a study of OX40 agonist ivuxolimab in advanced cancers. Profiled with immunoSEQ multiplex PCR; TCRdb holds only in-frame clones, not every one. The sample shows roughly 60,000 clones, 80% to 90% of them seen only once. This material consisted of CD4+ or CD8+ T cells sorted from blood, taken in a trial of the OX40 agonist ivuxolimab. The receptors shown here come from an adult with an advanced solid tumor such as melanoma, head and neck, liver or kidney cancer.

This clone was seen more than once but under ten times. The CDR3 sequence is CASSTTHQGAGNTIYF. In DNA, the CDR3 is TGTGCCAGTAGTACAACTCACCAGGGAGCCGGAAACACCATATATTTT. The chain carries TRBV19 and TRBJ1-3; maybe TRBD1 (5 bases). Trimming stripped 4 bases from V and 4 bases from J, with 17 bases between. Germline CDR1 is LNHDA and CDR2 is SQIVND (reference sequence). The CDR3 extends over 16 amino acids.

The chain recombines TRBV29-1 with TRBJ2-7, with D perhaps TRBD1 or TRBD2 (5 bases each). The ends were cut back, 5 bases at V and 5 bases at J, with 19 bases in the middle. The CDR3 loop spans 14 amino acids. Germline CDR1 SQVTM, CDR2 ANQGSEA. The CDR3 DNA reads as TGCAGCGTTCGCCGGGACGGCAACTCGCACGAGCAGTACTTC. The encoded protein is CSVRRDGNSHEQYF.

The chain is built from TRBV15 and TRBJ1-4; no definite D call. Trimming cost V 1 base and J 8 bases, with 8 bases left between them. CDR1 and CDR2 from the germline V gene are LNHNV and YYDKDF (reference sequence). This CDR3 contains 13 residues. The CDR3, as DNA: TGTGCCACCAGCAGAGCCCAGGCCGAAAAACTGTTTTTT. Translated: CATSRAQAEKLFF.

The chain links TRBV2 to TRBJ1-1; D ambiguous. V was cut by 9 bases and J by 11 bases, with 16 bases left in between. The CDR3 is 11 amino acids. Germline V gene sequence: CDR1 SNHLY, CDR2 FYNNEI. CDR3 nucleotide sequence: TGTGCCAGTATTAAAGATCTGAATGCTTTCTTT. It yields the protein CASIKDLNAFF. Full variable domain (outside the CDR3, taken from reference TRBV2 and TRBJ1-1): EPEVTQTPSHQVTQMGQEVILRCVPISNHLYFYWYRQILGQKVEFLVSFYNNEISEKSEIFDDQFSVERPDGSNFTLKIRSTKLEDSAMYFCASIKDLNAFFGQGTRLTVV.

This chain joins TRBV7-2 and TRBJ2-7; D possibly uses TRBD1 or TRBD2 (6 bases each). The CDR3 contains 15 residues. V shed 5 bases and J shed 1 base, with 15 bases lying between them. In germline, CDR1 is SGHTA, CDR2 FQGNSA. The CDR3 DNA sequence: TGTGCCAGCAGCCAGGGGCTAGCGACTTCCTACGAGCAGTACTTC. Residues: CASSQGLATSYEQYF.

The chain links TRBV6-1 to TRBJ2-7, with D uncertain. V was cut by 4 bases and J by 4 bases, with 11 bases left in between. The germline gives CDR1 MNHNS, CDR2 SASEGT. This CDR3 is built from 13 residues. In DNA, the CDR3 is TGTGCCAGCAGTGTAGCTGGGGATTACGAGCAGTACTTC. It translates to CASSVAGDYEQYF.

The chain joins TRBV6-5 to TRBJ2-7, with 8 bases aligning to TRBD1. The V gene's germline CDR1 is MNHEY and CDR2 SVGAGI. V lost 0 bases to trimming and J lost 2 bases; unmatched junction nucleotides: 3. The CDR3 consists of 15 residues. This chain's CDR3 is CASSYSRTGTYEQYF. In nucleotides, the CDR3 is TGTGCCAGCAGTTACTCTAGGACAGGGACCTACGAGCAGTACTTC.

The genes are TRBV5-1 and TRBJ2-3; unclear D gene. V was shortened by 0 bases and J by 4 bases, with 12 bases between the two germline ends. The CDR3 has 15 amino acids. In germline, CDR1 is SGHRS, CDR2 YFSETQ. This chain's CDR3 is CASSLALGVADTQYF. DNA for the CDR3: TGCGCCAGCAGCTTGGCCCTAGGAGTGGCAGATACGCAGTATTTT.

This clone occurred once. This chain connects TRBV5-8 to TRBJ2-7, with 12 nucleotides matching TRBD2. The CDR3 spans 16 residues. The V gene's germline CDR1 is SGHTS and CDR2 YDEGEE. J lost 1 base, V lost 0 bases, and 2 bases had no gene match. The CDR3 coding sequence is TGTGCCAGCAGCTTGGAAGGACTAGCGGGATCCTACGAGCAGTACTTC. The encoded protein is CASSLEGLAGSYEQYF.

V usage is TRBV6-5 and J usage is TRBJ2-1; possible D gene TRBD2, 7 bases. The V and J ends lost 0 bases and 4 bases respectively, with 10 bases between them. CDR3 length: 15 residues. Germline V gene sequence: CDR1 MNHEY, CDR2 SVGAGI. Here the CDR3 DNA reads TGTGCCAGCAGTTACTCGGGGGGGCCTTACAATGAGCAGTTCTTC. As protein: CASSYSGGPYNEQFF.